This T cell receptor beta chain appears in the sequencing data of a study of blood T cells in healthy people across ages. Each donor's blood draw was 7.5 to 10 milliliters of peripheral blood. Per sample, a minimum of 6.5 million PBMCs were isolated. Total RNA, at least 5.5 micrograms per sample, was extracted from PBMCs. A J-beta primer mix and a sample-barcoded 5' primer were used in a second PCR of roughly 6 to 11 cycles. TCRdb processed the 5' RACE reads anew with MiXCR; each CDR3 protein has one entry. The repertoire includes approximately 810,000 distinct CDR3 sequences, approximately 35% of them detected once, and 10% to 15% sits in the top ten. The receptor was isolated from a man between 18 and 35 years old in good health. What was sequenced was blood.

The CDR3: CASSLSGTVNNEQYF. The DNA for the CDR3 is TGTGCCAGCAGCTTATCGGGGACAGTCAACAATGAGCAGTACTTC. The chain employs TRBV7-2 and TRBJ2-5, with 7 positions matching TRBD1. Trimming took 2 bases from V and 11 from J; bases not matched to a gene: 14. The CDR3 spans 15 residues. From germline, CDR1 is SGHTA and CDR2 FQGNSA. The entire variable domain, with the rest obtained from reference TRBV7-2 and TRBJ2-5, is as follows: GAGVSQSPSNKVTEKGKDVELRCDPISGHTALYWYRQSLGQGLEFLIYFQGNSAPDKSGLPSDRFSAERTGGSVSTLTIQRTQQEDSAVYLCASSLSGTVNNEQYFGPGTRLLVL.